This TCR beta chain was retrieved from a study of human T cells and chemical hapten exposure. The study's library attached unique molecular identifiers to single cDNA molecules. TCRdb re-analysed the RACE reads in MiXCR, keeping a single row per CDR3 protein. The sample contains some 300,000 distinct CDR3 sequences, about 5% of which appear only once. The germline V gene has CDR1 LGHNA and CDR2 YSLEER. CDR3 size: 15 residues. V was cut by 3 bases and J by 3 bases, with 11 bases left in between. This clonotype was recorded many times. The antigen is not known. As for time point: pre-sensitization, week 0. The treatment is: therapeutic diphenylcyclopropenone sensitization with weekly scalp DPC. Study findings and constraints: Patch test score rose with PT1 expanded TCR count, significant at thresholds 8, 16 and 32, not 4. Healthy individuals' immune responses may differ from those of donors, who had alopecia.

This clonotype was obtained from a woman younger than 30 with alopecia areata. Some clones in this sample may be carry-over from other donors' samples. The chain combines TRBV4-3 with TRBJ1-4, with D uncertain. The material was whole blood, obtained in connection with sensitization to the hapten diphenylcyclopropenone (DPC). The CDR3 reads CASSQRRSANEKLFF. The CDR3 region has the DNA TGCGCCAGCAGCCAGAGGAGATCGGCTAATGAAAAACTGTTTTTT.